This T cell receptor (beta chain) appears in the sequencing data of a study of human T cells and chemical hapten exposure. The sample holds a few counts of this clonotype. Its cognate antigen is unknown. Authors' analysis steps: Counting gave a median of approximately 96,000 TCRs per sample, with values ranging from roughly 20,000 to 750,000. TCRdb re-called the RACE reads with MiXCR, one entry per CDR3 protein. The V and J calls here are based on TCRdb, not the publication. The sample lists more than 250,000 distinct CDR3 sequences; roughly 8.9% were seen once. Time point specified: pre-sensitization, week 0. As for treatment: therapeutic diphenylcyclopropenone sensitization with weekly scalp DPC. Germline V gene data show CDR1 as DFQATT and CDR2 as SNEGSKA (reference sequence). Trimming cost V 4 bases and J 2 bases; bases outside gene matches: 11. The CDR3 is 18 residues long. Regarding the study as a whole: TCRs at high frequency, those above 1 in 1000, did not change with DPC sensitization.

The receptor was derived from a middle-aged woman with alopecia areata. Some clones in this sample may be carry-over from other donors' samples. This chain joins TRBV20-1 and TRBJ2-1; 13 nucleotides agree with TRBD2. Sample: whole blood, taken in connection with sensitization to the hapten diphenylcyclopropenone (DPC). CDR3 protein: CSANPGLAGDGPYNEQFF. CDR3 DNA: TGCAGTGCTAACCCTGGACTAGCGGGAGACGGACCCTACAATGAGCAGTTCTTC.